This T cell receptor beta chain was retrieved from a study of T cell responses to AZD1222 COVID-19 vaccine. General study results and limits: Samples come after the peak T cell response, not at day 14. Close to half of all spike-specific TCRs reportedly target regions of the variants that are unmutated. The CD4 TCRs associated with vaccination extended across spike and predominated at 160-218 and 743-854.

Trimming stripped 2 bases from V and 0 bases from J, with 11 bases between. The CDR3 has 15 residues. The germline V gene has CDR1 SGHKS and CDR2 YYEKEE (reference sequence). Clones were read by immunoSEQ multiplex PCR, and TCRdb kept only the in-frame ones, dropping some. The sample shows some 140,000 clones, roughly 90% of them seen only once. About this clone itself: Its antigen remains unknown.

This material consisted of peripheral blood, taken on day 0 of AZD1222 vaccination. This receptor was identified in an adult in good health. The V call is TRBV5-5, the J call TRBJ1-1; no reliable D call. The CDR3, as DNA: TGTGCCAGCAGCTTTGACCGGGGAATGAACACTGAAGCTTTCTTT. Translated: CASSFDRGMNTEAFF.